The 5 T cell receptor beta chains below were found in one sample sequenced in a study of cytomegalovirus exposure and HLA in healthy donors. The PCR used 60 Vbeta and 13 Jbeta primers. Profiled with immunoSEQ multiplex PCR; TCRdb holds only in-frame clones, not every one. Of about 120,000 clones in the sample, 60% to 85% were seen once. Sequenced: PBMCs. These receptors originate from a human donor in good health.

This clone was observed a single time. This chain uses TRBV6-1 with TRBJ1-1, with 7 bases lining up with TRBD1. CDR3 size: 12 residues. V lost 6 bases to trimming and J lost 7 bases; unmatched junction nucleotides: 5. CDR1 is MNHNS, CDR2 SASEGT, per germline. The CDR3 sequence: CASRGTVYEAFF. CDR3 nucleotide sequence: TGTGCCAGCAGAGGGACAGTATATGAAGCTTTCTTT.

The rearrangement links TRBV2 to TRBJ2-1, with D possibly being TRBD1 (6 bases). The CDR3 totals 13 residues. The germline V gene has CDR1 SNHLY and CDR2 FYNNEI. Trimming left V 9 bases short and J 12 bases short, with 21 bases between. The CDR3 sequence: CARGETGQRGQFF. The CDR3 bases are TGTGCCAGAGGGGAGACAGGCCAGAGGGGGCAGTTCTTC.

Only a few counts were recorded for this clone. The chain recombines TRBV7-9 with TRBJ1-4; D gene ambiguous. The V end was cut by 1 base, the J end by 5 bases, with 14 bases between. The CDR3 extends over 16 amino acids. Looked up from germline, CDR1 is SEHNR and CDR2 is FQNEAQ (reference sequence). The CDR3 loop is CASSLVDVPRNEKLFF. The CDR3 DNA sequence: TGTGCCAGCAGCTTAGTTGATGTGCCTAGGAATGAAAAACTGTTTTTT. Using reference TRBV7-9 and TRBJ1-4 for the parts outside the CDR3, the full variable domain is DTGVSQNPRHKITKRGQNVTFRCDPISEHNRLYWYRQTLGQGPEFLTYFQNEAQLEKSRLLSDRFSAERPKGSFSTLEIQRTEQGDSAMYLCASSLVDVPRNEKLFFGSGTQLSVL.

The chain combines TRBV6-5 with TRBJ2-3; a possible D gene is TRBD2 (5 bases). CDR1 MNHEY and CDR2 SVGAGI come from the germline V gene. Deletions cut 2 bases from V and 4 bases from J, with 16 bases between. The CDR3 sequence is 16 residues long. The CDR3: CASSYPPGRGPDTQYF. CDR3 DNA: TGTGCCAGCAGTTACCCACCCGGCCGGGGTCCAGATACGCAGTATTTT.

This chain uses TRBV19 with TRBJ2-2; weak D call: TRBD2 (5 bases). The CDR3 has 14 amino acids. Between the trimmed V and J ends, which lost 1 base and 7 bases, there was a span of 10 bases. Germline V gene data show CDR1 as LNHDA and CDR2 as SQIVND (reference sequence). CDR3 residues: CASSIGSEGGELFF. Written as DNA, the CDR3 is TGTGCCAGTAGTATAGGTAGCGAGGGCGGGGAGCTGTTTTTT.